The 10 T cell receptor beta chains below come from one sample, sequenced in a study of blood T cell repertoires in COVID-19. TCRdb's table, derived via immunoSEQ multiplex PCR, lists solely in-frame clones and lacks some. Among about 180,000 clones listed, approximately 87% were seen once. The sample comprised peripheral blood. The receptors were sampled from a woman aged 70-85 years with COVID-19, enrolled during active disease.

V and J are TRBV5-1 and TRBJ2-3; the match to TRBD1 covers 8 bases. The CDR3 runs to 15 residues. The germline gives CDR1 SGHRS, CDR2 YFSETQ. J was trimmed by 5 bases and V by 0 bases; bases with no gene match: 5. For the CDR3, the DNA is TGCGCCAGCAGCTTGGGTCAGGGGGCTAGAGATACGCAGTATTTT. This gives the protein CASSLGQGARDTQYF.

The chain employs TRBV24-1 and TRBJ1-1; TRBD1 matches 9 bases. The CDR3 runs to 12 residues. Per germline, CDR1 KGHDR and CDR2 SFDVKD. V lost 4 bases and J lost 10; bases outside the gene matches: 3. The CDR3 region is CATSDPDRGAFF. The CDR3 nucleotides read TGTGCCACCAGTGACCCGGACAGGGGAGCTTTCTTT.

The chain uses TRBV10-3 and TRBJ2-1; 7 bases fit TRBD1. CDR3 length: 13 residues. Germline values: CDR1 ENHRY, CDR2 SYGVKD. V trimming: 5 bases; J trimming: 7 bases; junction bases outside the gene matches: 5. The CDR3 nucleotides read TGTGCCATCAGTCGCGAGGGGGCAAATGAGCAGTTCTTC. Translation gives CAISREGANEQFF.

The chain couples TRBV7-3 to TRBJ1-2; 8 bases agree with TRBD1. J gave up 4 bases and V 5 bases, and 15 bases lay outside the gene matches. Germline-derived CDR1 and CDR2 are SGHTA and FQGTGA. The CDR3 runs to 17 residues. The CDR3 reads CASSPIGGGQGFYGYTF. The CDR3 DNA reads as TGTGCCAGCAGCCCTATAGGGGGTGGACAGGGATTCTATGGCTACACCTTC.

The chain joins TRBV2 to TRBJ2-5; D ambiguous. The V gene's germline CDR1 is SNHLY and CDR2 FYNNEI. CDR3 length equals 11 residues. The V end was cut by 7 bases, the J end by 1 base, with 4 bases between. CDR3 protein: CASKAQETQYF. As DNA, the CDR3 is TGTGCCAGCAAAGCCCAAGAGACCCAGTACTTC.

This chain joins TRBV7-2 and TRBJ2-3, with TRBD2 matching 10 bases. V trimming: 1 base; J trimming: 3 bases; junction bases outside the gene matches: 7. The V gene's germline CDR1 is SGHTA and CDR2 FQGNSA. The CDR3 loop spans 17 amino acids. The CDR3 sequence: CASSLESAGGPTDTQYF. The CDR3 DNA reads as TGTGCCAGCAGCTTAGAGTCAGCGGGAGGGCCAACAGATACGCAGTATTTT.

The CDR3 is CASSPTSGSTDTQYF. The CDR3 DNA reads as TGTGCCAGCTCACCGACTAGCGGGAGCACAGATACGCAGTATTTT. The chain has TRBV18 and TRBJ2-3; 10 nucleotides line up with TRBD2. This CDR3 spans 15 amino acids. The junction had 0 bases not matched to a gene; V was cut back by 3 bases and J by 0 bases. Germline V gene lookup returns CDR1 KGHSH and CDR2 LQKENI.

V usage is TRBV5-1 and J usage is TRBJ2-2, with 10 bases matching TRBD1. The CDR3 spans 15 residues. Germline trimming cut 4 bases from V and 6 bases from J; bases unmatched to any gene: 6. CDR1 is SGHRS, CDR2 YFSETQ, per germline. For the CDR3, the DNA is TGCGCCAGCAGCAGGGACAGGGGAATTGCCGGGGAGCTGTTTTTT. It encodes CASSRDRGIAGELFF.

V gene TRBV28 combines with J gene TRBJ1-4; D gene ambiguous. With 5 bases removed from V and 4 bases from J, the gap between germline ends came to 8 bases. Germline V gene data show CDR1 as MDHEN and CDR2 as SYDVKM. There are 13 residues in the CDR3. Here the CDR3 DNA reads TGTGCCAGCAGTCCCCTTAGTAATGAAAAACTGTTTTTT. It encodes CASSPLSNEKLFF.

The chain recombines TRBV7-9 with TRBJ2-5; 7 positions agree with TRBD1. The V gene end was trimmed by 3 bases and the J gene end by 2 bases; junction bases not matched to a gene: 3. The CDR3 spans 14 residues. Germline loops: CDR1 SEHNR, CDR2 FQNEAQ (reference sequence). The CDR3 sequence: CASSLGQPQETQYF. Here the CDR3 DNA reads TGTGCCAGCAGCTTGGGACAGCCACAAGAGACCCAGTACTTC.